This T cell receptor (beta chain) appears in the sequencing data of a study of T cell repertoires in cytomegalovirus infection. The CDR3 sequence is 13 residues long. Germline-derived CDR1 and CDR2 are SGHTA and FQGNSA. The V gene lost 1 base and the J gene lost 4 bases, with 7 bases spanning the gap. TCRdb independently ran MiXCR on the reads; one entry per CDR3 protein. This repertoire shows about 310,000 distinct CDR3 sequences, 9.6% found once; its top ten account for around 2.6%. This clonotype was detected ten times or more. V gene TRBV7-2 combines with J gene TRBJ1-2; no firm D call. Specimen: PBMCs. This receptor was obtained from a human donor in good health (CMV status not recorded). Some clones in this sample may be carry-over from other donors' samples. The CDR3 DNA sequence: TGTGCCAGCAGCTTAGAGGTCATCTATGGCTACACCTTC. Protein: CASSLEVIYGYTF.